These 17 T cell receptor beta chains came from one sample sequenced in a study of cytomegalovirus exposure and HLA in healthy donors. It was with 60 Vbeta and 13 Jbeta primers that the PCR ran. This table comes from immunoSEQ multiplex PCR, and its TCRdb copy is limited to in-frame clones, with some not included. Among approximately 110,000 clones, 79% were seen once, and the ten largest hold around 3.1%. Sequenced sample: PBMCs. The receptors originated from a woman in her thirties or forties in good health and CMV-seronegative.

V usage is TRBV30 and J usage is TRBJ1-1; perhaps TRBD1 as D (5 bases). V was clipped by 4 bases and J by 5 bases, with 8 bases between them. Germline V gene lookup returns CDR1 GTSNPN and CDR2 SVGIG (reference sequence). CDR3 length: 11 amino acids. CDR3 protein: CAWKGETEAFF. In nucleotides, the CDR3 is TGTGCCTGGAAAGGGGAAACTGAAGCTTTCTTT. Variable domain in full (rest from reference TRBV30 and TRBJ1-1): SQTIHQWPATLVQPVGSPLSLECTVEGTSNPNLYWYRQAAGRGLQLLFYSVGIGQISSEVPQNLSASRPQDRQFILSSKKLLLSDSGFYLCAWKGETEAFFGQGTRLTVV.

This chain links TRBV20-1 with TRBJ2-1; no reliable D call. Germline V gives CDR1 DFQATT, CDR2 SNEGSKA (reference sequence). The CDR3 is 11 amino acids. V was shortened by 0 bases and J by 8 bases, with 5 bases between the two germline ends. CDR3 region: CSARDLDEQFF. In DNA form, the CDR3 reads TGCAGTGCTAGAGATCTAGATGAGCAGTTCTTC.

The chain combines TRBV6-4 with TRBJ2-1; D is unclear. V shed 6 bases and J shed 4 bases, with 16 bases lying between them. CDR3 length: 15 residues. Germline lookup yields CDR1 MRHNA and CDR2 SNTAGT. Here the CDR3 DNA reads TGTGCCAGCAGCTATGACGTCGGCGGATACAATGAGCAGTTCTTC. Residues: CASSYDVGGYNEQFF.

J is TRBJ2-5 and V is TRBV4-3; TRBD2 matches 7 bases. Germline lookup yields CDR1 LGHNA and CDR2 YSLEER. The V gene end was trimmed by 0 bases and the J gene end by 5 bases; junction bases not matched to a gene: 9. This CDR3 contains 16 residues. CDR3 nucleotides: TGCGCCAGCAGCCAAGAGGCGGGAGTGGTATGGGAGACCCAGTACTTC. This encodes CASSQEAGVVWETQYF.

The gene calls are TRBV14 and TRBJ2-5; 9 bases map to TRBD1. The J call may be wrong; the DNA end is better matched by TRBJ2-7. The CDR3 runs to 16 residues. From germline, CDR1 is SGHDN and CDR2 FVKESK. The CDR3 is CASSQRRDREHYEQYF. The CDR3 DNA sequence: TGTGCCAGCAGCCAACGTCGGGACAGGGAGCACTACGAGCAGTACTTC.

V and J are TRBV27 and TRBJ2-6; TRBD1 is a possible D gene (6 bases). Germline CDR1 MNHEY, CDR2 SMNVEV (reference sequence). CDR3 length: 15 amino acids. With 5 bases removed from V and 0 bases from J, the gap between germline ends came to 8 bases. The CDR3 loop reads CASSLQGSGANVLTF. The DNA of the CDR3 is TGTGCCAGCAGTCTACAGGGCTCTGGGGCCAACGTCCTGACTTTC. The full variable domain, with the rest looked up from reference TRBV27 and TRBJ2-6, is EAQVTQNPRYLITVTGKKLTVTCSQNMNHEYMSWYRQDPGLGLRQIYYSMNVEVTDKGDVPEGYKVSRKEKRNFPLILESPSPNQTSLYFCASSLQGSGANVLTFGAGSRLTVL.

The rearrangement uses TRBV9 and TRBJ1-3; 9 positions agree with TRBD1. The CDR3 is 15 residues long. Unmatched junction bases numbered 13, after V lost 3 bases and J lost 12 bases. CDR1 and CDR2 (germline): SGDLS, YYNGEE. CDR3 loop: CASSAAGTGGWNIYF. CDR3 nucleotides: TGTGCCAGCAGCGCCGCGGGAACAGGGGGCTGGAACATATATTTT.

This chain links TRBV30 with TRBJ2-3; maybe TRBD1 (6 bases). CDR3 size: 16 residues. Per the germline V gene, CDR1 is GTSNPN and CDR2 is SVGIG (reference sequence). The V gene lost 1 base and the J gene lost 0 bases, with 14 bases spanning the gap. This chain's CDR3 is CAWSGIGTTSTDTQYF. In DNA, the CDR3 is TGTGCCTGGAGTGGAATCGGGACAACTAGCACAGATACGCAGTATTTT.

This sequence joins TRBV2 and TRBJ1-3, with 9 bases matching TRBD1. Germline V CDR1 and CDR2: SNHLY, FYNNEI. The CDR3 is 15 residues long. Trimming at V came to 10 bases and at J to 4 bases, leaving 11 bases not matched to a gene. CDR3 coding DNA: TGTGCCACCACGATACAGGGGGCGAAAGGAAACACCATATATTTT. The encoded protein is CATTIQGAKGNTIYF. The whole variable domain, remainder taken from reference TRBV2 and TRBJ1-3, is EPEVTQTPSHQVTQMGQEVILRCVPISNHLYFYWYRQILGQKVEFLVSFYNNEISEKSEIFDDQFSVERPDGSNFTLKIRSTKLEDSAMYFCATTIQGAKGNTIYFGEGSWLTVV.

This clone was observed a few times. The rearrangement uses TRBV19 and TRBJ1-3, with D maybe TRBD1 (5 bases). Germline V lookup: CDR1 LNHDA, CDR2 SQIVND (reference sequence). The CDR3 has 15 residues. Trimming left V 7 bases short and J 0 bases short, with 13 bases between. CDR3 residues: CASKMTASSGNTIYF. CDR3 bases: TGTGCCAGTAAAATGACAGCAAGCTCTGGAAACACCATATATTTT.

This chain links TRBV4-3 with TRBJ1-3, with no clear D. The V end lost 4 bases, the J end lost 0 bases, and 10 bases lay between the germline ends. In germline, CDR1 is LGHNA, CDR2 YSLEER. This CDR3 spans 15 amino acids. For the CDR3, the DNA is TGCGCCAGCAGCCTTGACACCGACTCTGGAAACACCATATATTTT. Residues: CASSLDTDSGNTIYF.

This chain joins TRBV7-8 and TRBJ2-1; D perhaps matches TRBD2 (6 bases). The CDR3 contains 14 residues. The germline V gene has CDR1 SGHVS and CDR2 FQNEAQ. V was cut by 1 base and J by 7 bases, with 11 bases left in between. The CDR3 coding sequence is TGTGCCAGCAGCTTAGAGGAGGGTCGGAATGAGCAGTTCTTC. Translating it yields CASSLEEGRNEQFF.

This clone was seen a handful of times. V and J are TRBV7-9 and TRBJ2-1; possible D gene TRBD1, 8 bases. Per the germline V gene, CDR1 is SEHNR and CDR2 is FQNEAQ (reference sequence). The V end lost 5 bases, the J end lost 8 bases, and 16 bases lay between the germline ends. The CDR3 spans 14 residues. CDR3 region: CASSPDRGGDEQFF. CDR3 nucleotide sequence: TGTGCCAGCAGCCCAGACAGGGGAGGGGATGAGCAGTTCTTC.

This chain uses TRBV27 with TRBJ1-2; possibly TRBD1 for D (6 bases). This CDR3 has 15 amino acids. Germline CDR1 and CDR2: MNHEY and SMNVEV (reference sequence). Trimming left V 5 bases short and J 4 bases short, with 17 bases between. The DNA of the CDR3 is TGTGCCAGCAGTCCCGGCAGGGGCGCGGGCTATGGCTACACCTTC. Protein product: CASSPGRGAGYGYTF.

This sequence joins TRBV2 and TRBJ2-3; 8 bases are a match to TRBD2. The V segment lost 7 bases and the J segment 3 bases; nucleotides outside the gene matches: 6. Germline V lookup: CDR1 SNHLY, CDR2 FYNNEI. This CDR3 region has 14 residues. In DNA form, the CDR3 reads TGTGCCAGCACCCGGGAGGGTCGGACAGATACGCAGTATTTT. Protein: CASTREGRTDTQYF.

The sample holds a few counts of this clone. The chain uses TRBV29-1 and TRBJ2-5; no reliable D call. Trimming shortened V by 4 bases and J by 2 bases, and 8 bases separated the two germline ends. CDR3 size: 12 residues. The germline V gene has CDR1 SQVTM and CDR2 ANQGSEA. CDR3 loop: CSVGGSQETQYF. In nucleotides, the CDR3 is TGCAGCGTTGGCGGTTCGCAAGAGACCCAGTACTTC.

This rearrangement joins TRBV10-3 to TRBJ2-7; TRBD2 aligns across 10 bases. V trimming: 3 bases; J trimming: 4 bases; junction bases outside the gene matches: 6. Germline CDR1 reads ENHRY; CDR2 reads SYGVKD. CDR3 length equals 15 residues. The CDR3 sequence is CAISDTSGEAYEQYF. The CDR3 DNA follows: TGTGCCATCAGTGATACTAGCGGGGAAGCTTACGAGCAGTACTTC.